This T cell receptor (beta chain) stems from a study of blood T cell repertoires in COVID-19. Study-level background: Sites in the United States, Italy and Spain provided acute and convalescent COVID-19 samples. PBMCs, B-cell-depleted T cells, or T cells provided the cDNA or gDNA that made up the material.

This clone has only one observation. The germline CDR1 and CDR2 sequences are MNHNY and SVGAGI (reference sequence). The CDR3 runs 12 residues. The V segment lost 2 bases and the J segment 7 bases; nucleotides outside the gene matches: 1. The assay was immunoSEQ multiplex PCR, and TCRdb's table has in-frame clones only and misses some. The sample has just over 95,000 clones; 82% are singletons. The rearrangement uses TRBV6-6 and TRBJ1-1, with 7 bases fitting TRBD1. The sequenced sample was peripheral blood. This clonotype was obtained from a man aged 80 or over with acute or convalescent COVID-19. The CDR3 DNA reads as TGTGCCAGCAGTTACGCAGGGGGTGAAGCTTTCTTT. Amino acid sequence: CASSYAGGEAFF.